Shown below are 2 T cell receptor beta chains from a single sample sequenced in a study of vaccination and CD4 T cells after COVID-19. These TCRs are of unknown antigen specificity. Cultured CD4+ T cells had their DNA profiled by the Oncomine TCR Beta short-read assay. MiXCR, applied by TCRdb to the PCR reads, yields one record per CDR3 protein. In the table there are 20,000 or so distinct CDR3 sequences, approximately 53% of which are singletons. As to treatment: approximately 11-day PBMC culture with coronavirus spike peptide pools or control peptides (ViraFEST assay). Sample: CD4+ T cells from blood, cultured in vitro. The receptors originated from a human donor who had recovered from COVID-19.

The chain carries TRBV29-1 and TRBJ1-2, with D tentatively TRBD1 (5 bases). V was trimmed by 3 bases and J by 4 bases, leaving 12 bases between them. CDR3 length: 13 residues. Germline CDR1 SQVTM, CDR2 ANQGSEA. The CDR3 DNA sequence: TGCAGCGTTGATGTGGGGCTCGGCTATGGCTACACCTTC. This encodes CSVDVGLGYGYTF.

This chain uses TRBV6-2 or TRBV6-3 with TRBJ2-4, with 7 bases lining up with TRBD2. Germline CDR1 reads MNHEY; CDR2 reads SVGEGT. Trimming at V came to 6 bases and at J to 0 bases, leaving 14 bases not matched to a gene. The CDR3 length is 18 residues. The CDR3 DNA sequence: TGTGCCAGCAGCCCGGTGACGGGGGGAGTTCTAGCCAAAAACATTCAGTACTTC. Translated: CASSPVTGGVLAKNIQYF.